These 8 T cell receptor beta chains were all obtained from the same sample, sequenced in a study of PD-1 blockade in mismatch repair-deficient tumors. Only in-frame clones appear in the TCRdb table, and some are missing; sequencing was by immunoSEQ multiplex PCR. The sample has tens of thousands of clones; roughly 80% are singletons. The material was peripheral blood, obtained 4 weeks after starting pembrolizumab. Source of these receptors: an adult with mismatch repair-deficient cancer.

This chain connects TRBV5-1 to TRBJ2-7; 7 bases fit TRBD2. There are 14 residues in the CDR3. With 3 bases clipped from V and 0 bases from J, the junction kept 3 bases outside the gene matches. Per the germline V gene, CDR1 is SGHRS and CDR2 is YFSETQ. The CDR3 reads CASSSSGASYEQYF. CDR3 bases: TGCGCCAGCAGCTCTAGCGGCGCCTCCTACGAGCAGTACTTC.

The gene calls are TRBV5-1 and TRBJ2-1, with D tentatively TRBD2 (6 bases). CDR1 and CDR2 from the germline V gene are SGHRS and YFSETQ. V was cut by 0 bases and J by 4 bases, with 11 bases left in between. The CDR3 totals 15 residues. The CDR3 spells CASSLAEGPYNEQFF. The DNA of the CDR3 is TGCGCCAGCAGCTTGGCGGAGGGCCCTTACAATGAGCAGTTCTTC.

The chain is built from TRBV9 and TRBJ2-2; tentative D call: TRBD2 (5 bases). Deletions cut 0 bases from V and 3 bases from J, with 18 bases between. The CDR3 runs to 18 residues. Germline CDR1 and CDR2: SGDLS and YYNGEE. The CDR3 sequence is CASSVDLGGVGDTGELFF. DNA for the CDR3: TGTGCCAGCAGCGTAGATCTAGGAGGCGTTGGGGACACCGGGGAGCTGTTTTTT.

V and J are TRBV6-6 and TRBJ2-4; the D gene is possibly TRBD2 (5 bases). The germline CDR1 and CDR2 sequences are MNHNY and SVGAGI (reference sequence). The CDR3 consists of 12 residues. Trimming removed 7 bases from V and 8 bases from J, with 12 bases in between. The CDR3 sequence: CASNLGGDIQYF. Written as DNA, the CDR3 is TGTGCCAGCAACCTCGGAGGTGACATTCAGTACTTC.

The gene calls are TRBV29-1 and TRBJ2-1, with 7 bases that match TRBD2. Looked up from germline, CDR1 is SQVTM and CDR2 is ANQGSEA. This CDR3 spans 14 amino acids. Trimming removed 7 bases from V and 2 bases from J; junction bases left unmatched: 8. The CDR3, as DNA: TGCAGCGGGACTCCTAGCGGTACCTACAATGAGCAGTTCTTC. Amino acid sequence: CSGTPSGTYNEQFF.

This clone was found a few times. Here the CDR3 reads CASSFAGRYGYTF. Written as DNA, the CDR3 is TGTGCCAGCAGTTTTGCCGGGAGGTATGGCTACACCTTC. The chain is built from TRBV27 and TRBJ1-2; D remains ambiguous. CDR3 length: 13 amino acids. Germline values: CDR1 MNHEY, CDR2 SMNVEV (reference sequence). Trimming cost V 3 bases and J 5 bases, with 10 bases left between them.

This chain uses TRBV7-2 with TRBJ2-7; 7 nucleotides agree with TRBD2. The CDR3 is 15 amino acids. V dropped 1 base and J dropped 2; count of bases not matched to a gene: 5. Germline V gene sequence: CDR1 SGHTA, CDR2 FQGNSA. CDR3 sequence: CASSLGAGTTYEQYF. The CDR3 DNA follows: TGTGCCAGCAGCTTAGGAGCGGGGACGACCTACGAGCAGTACTTC.

The rearrangement uses TRBV14 and TRBJ2-7; 11 positions match TRBD2. V lost 2 bases, J lost 2 bases, and 8 bases stayed unmatched. Germline lookup yields CDR1 SGHDN and CDR2 FVKESK. The CDR3 is 17 residues long. CDR3: CASSQSAGTSGTYEQYF. The DNA for the CDR3 is TGTGCCAGCAGCCAATCCGCCGGGACTAGCGGAACCTACGAGCAGTACTTC. The full variable domain, rest sourced from reference TRBV14 and TRBJ2-7, is EAGVTQFPSHSVIEKGQTVTLRCDPISGHDNLYWYRRVMGKEIKFLLHFVKESKQDESGMPNNRFLAERTGGTYSTLKVQPAELEDSGVYFCASSQSAGTSGTYEQYFGPGTRLTVT.